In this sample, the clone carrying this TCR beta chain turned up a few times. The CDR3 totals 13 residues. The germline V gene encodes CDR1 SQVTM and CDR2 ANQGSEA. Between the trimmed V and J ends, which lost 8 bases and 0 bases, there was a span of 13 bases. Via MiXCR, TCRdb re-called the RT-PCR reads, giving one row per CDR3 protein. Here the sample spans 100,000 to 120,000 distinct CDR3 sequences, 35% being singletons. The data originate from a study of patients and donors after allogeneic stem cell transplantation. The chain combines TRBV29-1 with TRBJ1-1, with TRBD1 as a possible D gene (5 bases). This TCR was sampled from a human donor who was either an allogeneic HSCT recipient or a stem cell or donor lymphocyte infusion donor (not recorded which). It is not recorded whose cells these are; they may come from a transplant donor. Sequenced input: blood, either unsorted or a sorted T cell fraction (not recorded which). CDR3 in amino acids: CSIMGGMNTEAFF. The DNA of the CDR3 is TGCAGCATAATGGGGGGTATGAACACTGAAGCTTTCTTT.